Presented here are 10 T cell receptor beta chains from one specimen sequenced in a study of T cells in Graves' hyperthyroidism and ophthalmopathy. RNA transcripts gave rise to amplified TCR beta CDR3 regions. During a first-round RT-PCR of the TCR CDR3, the HTBI primer set was used. TCRdb redid the calling of the multiplex PCR reads with MiXCR, one entry per CDR3 protein. The data contain around 190,000 distinct CDR3 sequences, about a sixth of them singletons. The source material was blood. The receptors originated from a woman in her fifties or sixties with Graves' hyperthyroidism.

The J gene is TRBJ2-1, the V gene TRBV6-7, with TRBD2 identical over 9 bases. TRBV6-7 is treated as an ORF (open reading frame) with a function not yet certain. The V segment lost 6 bases and the J segment 6 bases; nucleotides outside the gene matches: 18. This CDR3 region has 18 residues. CDR3 loop: CASRYPCGSGRGGNEQFF. DNA of the CDR3: TGTGCCAGCAGGTACCCCTGTGGTAGCGGGAGAGGAGGCAATGAGCAGTTCTTC.

CDR3: CSVEEGGRRTEAFF. CDR3 DNA sequence: TGCAGCGTTGAAGAGGGGGGCCGGAGGACTGAAGCTTTCTTT. V is TRBV29-1 and J is TRBJ1-1; possible D gene TRBD1, 6 bases. This CDR3 is 14 amino acids long. The V and J ends lost 0 bases and 5 bases respectively, with 13 bases between them. Germline V gene lookup returns CDR1 SQVTM and CDR2 ANQGSEA. Variable domain in full (rest from reference TRBV29-1 and TRBJ1-1): SAVISQKPSRDICQRGTSLTIQCQVDSQVTMMFWYRQQPGQSLTLIATANQGSEATYESGFVIDKFPISRPNLTFSTLTVSNMSPEDSSIYLCSVEEGGRRTEAFFGQGTRLTVV.

This clonotype has at least ten counts. The chain uses TRBV24-1 and TRBJ1-5; 8 nucleotides align to TRBD1. The germline V gene encodes CDR1 KGHDR and CDR2 SFDVKD. Germline trimming cut 8 bases from V and 2 bases from J; bases unmatched to any gene: 1. The CDR3 totals 13 residues. CDR3 nucleotide sequence: TGTGCCACCACGGACAGGGGCAATCAGCCCCAGCATTTT. It translates to CATTDRGNQPQHF.

In its sample, this clonotype was seen many times. The chain recombines TRBV7-9 with TRBJ2-7; D is unclear. Germline CDR1 and CDR2: SEHNR and FQNEAQ (reference sequence). There are 13 residues in the CDR3. Trimming stripped 3 bases from V and 2 bases from J, with 8 bases between. CDR3 bases: TGTGCCAGCAGCTTTTATGCCACCTACGAGCAGTACTTC. Protein: CASSFYATYEQYF.

This clonotype appeared many times. Here the CDR3 DNA reads TGCAGTGCAGGGCTAGCGGGTCCCTACGAGCAGTACTTC. Translating gives CSAGLAGPYEQYF. The chain carries TRBV20-1 and TRBJ2-7; TRBD2 agrees at 8 bases. The germline V gene has CDR1 DFQATT and CDR2 SNEGSKA (reference sequence). CDR3 size: 13 residues. V was pared by 6 bases and J by 2 bases, with 6 bases of the junction left unmatched.

This clonotype was found a few times. J is TRBJ1-2 and V is TRBV3-1; D is perhaps TRBD1 (6 bases). The CDR3 runs 14 residues. Germline loops: CDR1 LGHDT, CDR2 YNNKEL (reference sequence). V was cut by 1 base and J by 2 bases, with 8 bases left in between. The CDR3, as DNA: TGTGCCAGCAGCCAAGGACAGGCGAACTATGGCTACACCTTC. Protein sequence: CASSQGQANYGYTF. Full variable domain (remainder filled in from reference TRBV3-1 and TRBJ1-2): DTAVSQTPKYLVTQMGNDKSIKCEQNLGHDTMYWYKQDSKKFLKIMFSYNNKELIINETVPNRFSPKSPDKAHLNLHINSLELGDSAVYFCASSQGQANYGYTFGSGTRLTVV.

Ten or more counts support this clonotype. V is TRBV28 and J is TRBJ1-5; 7 nucleotides agree with TRBD1. V dropped 6 bases and J dropped 4; count of bases not matched to a gene: 6. Germline V gene lookup returns CDR1 MDHEN and CDR2 SYDVKM. There are 14 residues in the CDR3. This chain's CDR3 is CASRGQTYNQPQHF. The CDR3 coding sequence is TGTGCCAGCAGGGGACAGACCTATAATCAGCCCCAGCATTTT. Together with reference TRBV28 and TRBJ1-5, the CDR3 gives the full variable domain: DVKVTQSSRYLVKRTGEKVFLECVQDMDHENMFWYRQDPGLGLRLIYFSYDVKMKEKGDIPEGYSVSREKKERFSLILESASTNQTSMYLCASRGQTYNQPQHFGDGTRLSIL.

This clonotype was found many times. The chain employs TRBV7-9 and TRBJ2-4, with D perhaps TRBD1 (5 bases). The CDR3 is 12 amino acids. Between the trimmed V and J ends, which lost 5 bases and 6 bases, there was a span of 8 bases. Germline CDR1 reads SEHNR; CDR2 reads FQNEAQ (reference sequence). CDR3 DNA sequence: TGTGCCAGCAGCGCAACAGGAAACATTCAGTACTTC. Its translation: CASSATGNIQYF. Combining the CDR3 with reference TRBV7-9 and TRBJ2-4 gives the whole variable domain DTGVSQNPRHKITKRGQNVTFRCDPISEHNRLYWYRQTLGQGPEFLTYFQNEAQLEKSRLLSDRFSAERPKGSFSTLEIQRTEQGDSAMYLCASSATGNIQYFGAGTRLSVL.

This clonotype was detected many times. This sequence joins TRBV27 and TRBJ2-5; D might be TRBD2 (6 bases). Trimming removed 3 bases at V and 3 bases at J, with 14 bases between. Germline V gene lookup returns CDR1 MNHEY and CDR2 SMNVEV (reference sequence). CDR3 length: 15 residues. The CDR3 spells CASSFRREWEETQYF. The CDR3 coding sequence is TGTGCCAGCAGTTTTAGACGGGAGTGGGAAGAGACCCAGTACTTC.

Comments on this clonotype: A much bigger clone sits one base away, suggesting this may be a read error. The chain uses TRBV28 and TRBJ1-1; D remains unclear. Looked up from germline, CDR1 is MDHEN and CDR2 is SYDVKM. Trimming removed 5 bases from V and 9 bases from J, with 19 bases in between. The CDR3 is 14 amino acids. CDR3 region: CASSTSFPPPKAFF. Here the CDR3 DNA reads TGTGCCAGCAGTACATCTTTTCCACCCCCCAAAGCTTTCTTT.